The sample holds one count of the clone carrying this T cell receptor beta chain. Its antigen is unknown. This entry comes from a study of cytomegalovirus exposure and HLA in healthy donors. TCRdb keeps only in-frame clones here, not all; method: immunoSEQ multiplex PCR. The profile shows about 74,000 clones, 94% of them singletons. Study-wide findings and caveats: Most TCR sequences were seen very rarely across donors, but some public TCRs occurred in many.

Germline assignment: CDR1 SQVTM and CDR2 ANQGSEA. V lost 4 bases and J lost 4; bases outside the gene matches: 7. The CDR3 contains 15 residues. V usage is TRBV29-1 and J usage is TRBJ2-7; TRBD2 matches 13 bases. The specimen was PBMCs. The TCR sequence derives from a man between 18 and 29 years old in good health and CMV-seropositive. For the CDR3, the DNA is TGCAGCGTTGGCGGAACTAGCGGGAGGGTATACGAGCAGTACTTC. Translated, it gives CSVGGTSGRVYEQYF.